One sample yielded the 7 T cell receptor beta chains listed below, sequenced in a study of blood T cell repertoires in COVID-19. Profiled with immunoSEQ multiplex PCR; TCRdb holds only in-frame clones, not every one. Among about 35,000 clones, roughly 80% were seen once, and the ten largest hold roughly 3.5%. The specimen was peripheral blood. These receptors were taken from a man aged 45-65 years with acute or convalescent COVID-19.

This clone showed up just once. The V and J genes are TRBV7-2 and TRBJ2-7, with D perhaps matching TRBD1 (5 bases). The CDR3 contains 14 residues. From germline, CDR1 is SGHTA and CDR2 FQGNSA. Between the trimmed V and J ends, which lost 8 bases and 0 bases, there was a span of 14 bases. CDR3 bases: TGTGCCAGCCTCCCCTGGGGCAGCTCCTACGAGCAGTACTTC. It codes for CASLPWGSSYEQYF.

This chain connects TRBV29-1 to TRBJ2-4, with a tentative D call TRBD1 (5 bases). V lost 3 bases to trimming and J lost 0 bases, with 6 bases between them. The CDR3 consists of 13 residues. Germline V gene sequence: CDR1 SQVTM, CDR2 ANQGSEA. The CDR3 DNA is TGCAGCGTTGAGGACATAGCCAAAAACATTCAGTACTTC. It encodes CSVEDIAKNIQYF.

The chain is built from TRBV2 and TRBJ1-1; D is undetermined. Germline V gene lookup returns CDR1 SNHLY and CDR2 FYNNEI. V was shortened by 3 bases and J by 1 base, with 15 bases between the two germline ends. The CDR3 sequence is 16 residues long. The CDR3 protein is CASSEYDHPGNTEAFF. CDR3 DNA sequence: TGTGCCAGCAGTGAGTATGACCACCCAGGGAACACTGAAGCTTTCTTT. The variable domain in full, completed from reference TRBV2 and TRBJ1-1, reads EPEVTQTPSHQVTQMGQEVILRCVPISNHLYFYWYRQILGQKVEFLVSFYNNEISEKSEIFDDQFSVERPDGSNFTLKIRSTKLEDSAMYFCASSEYDHPGNTEAFFGQGTRLTVV.

The CDR3 here is CASSSLGSPDTQYF. CDR3 DNA: TGTGCCAGCAGCAGCTTAGGGAGCCCAGATACGCAGTATTTT. The V call is TRBV11-2, the J call TRBJ2-3; D may be TRBD2 (5 bases). There are 14 residues in the CDR3. Germline V gives CDR1 SGHAT, CDR2 FQNNGV. V was pared by 5 bases and J by 4 bases, with 13 bases between.

CDR3 sequence reads: CASSLAGAYYEQYF. CDR3 DNA sequence: TGTGCCAGCAGCTTAGCGGGGGCCTACTACGAGCAGTACTTC. The gene calls are TRBV7-2 and TRBJ2-7; D is possibly TRBD1 (6 bases). In germline, CDR1 is SGHTA, CDR2 FQGNSA. The ends were cut back, 0 bases at V and 3 bases at J, with 9 bases in the middle. The CDR3 contains 14 residues. Full variable domain (remainder filled in from reference TRBV7-2 and TRBJ2-7): GAGVSQSPSNKVTEKGKDVELRCDPISGHTALYWYRQSLGQGLEFLIYFQGNSAPDKSGLPSDRFSAERTGGSVSTLTIQRTQQEDSAVYLCASSLAGAYYEQYFGPGTRLTVT.

The chain couples TRBV19 to TRBJ2-3; D unresolved. The CDR3 consists of 13 residues. Trimming pared 6 bases from V and 2 bases from J, leaving 9 bases between. The V gene's germline CDR1 is LNHDA and CDR2 SQIVND (reference sequence). CDR3 amino acids: CASRGIATDTQYF. The CDR3 DNA is TGTGCCAGTAGAGGCATAGCCACAGATACGCAGTATTTT.

The chain couples TRBV5-4 to TRBJ2-5; TRBD1 is a possible D gene (6 bases). The CDR3 covers 15 residues. V was shortened by 3 bases and J by 2 bases, with 14 bases between the two germline ends. Germline V gives CDR1 SGHNT, CDR2 YYREEE (reference sequence). The CDR3 DNA follows: TGTGCCAGCAGCTACGCCCCAGGGGCGCAAGAGACCCAGTACTTC. It translates to CASSYAPGAQETQYF.